The rows below give T cell receptor beta chains drawn from one sample of a study of CD8+ T cells in alopecia areata. Sequencing was performed with immunoSEQ multiplex PCR; in TCRdb, only in-frame clones are kept and a portion is missing. The sample has fewer than 100,000 clones; roughly two fifths are singletons. Source material: CD4+ T cells sorted from blood. These receptors all come from a human donor with alopecia areata. Each CDR3 is given with its conserved first and last residue. D genes are given only for firm matches. Size tells how often a clone was seen (once, few, many) or the class of an expanded clone, and some rows leave it out.

CDR3	DNA	D	size	length	V	J
CASSPRTSGIQETQYF	TGTGCCAGCAGCCCCCGGACTAGCGGGATCCAAGAGACCCAGTACTTC	TRBD2	-	16	TRBV4-2	TRBJ2-5
CASGLFSSYGYTF	TGTGCTAGTGGTTTGTTTTCCAGCTATGGCTACACCTTC	-	-	13	TRBV12-5	TRBJ1-2
CSTGLQNEQFF	TGCAGCACTGGACTGCAGAATGAGCAGTTCTTC	-	few	11	TRBV29-1	TRBJ2-1
CARAERRTGTDEQYF	TGCGCCAGGGCCGAAAGGCGGACAGGGACGGACGAGCAGTACTTC	TRBD1	many	15	TRBV4-3	TRBJ2-7
CSVAYNEQFF	TGCAGCGTCGCTTACAATGAGCAGTTCTTC	-	few	10	TRBV29-1	TRBJ2-1
CSVNSGSGTQYF	TGCAGCGTCAACTCAGGGTCCGGTACGCAGTATTTT	-	few	12	TRBV29-1	TRBJ2-3
CSVGSQDDNEQFF	TGCAGCGTTGGTTCGCAGGACGACAATGAGCAGTTCTTC	-	-	13	TRBV29-1	TRBJ2-1
CACGRSYEQYF	TGTGCCTGTGGCAGGTCCTACGAGCAGTACTTC	-	once	11	TRBV30	TRBJ2-7
CASRQAMNTEAFF	TGCGCCAGCAGGCAGGCTATGAACACTGAAGCTTTCTTT	-	few	13	TRBV23-1	TRBJ1-1
CASSSDPGQLNTEAFF	TGTGCCAGCAGCTCTGACCCTGGACAGTTGAACACTGAAGCTTTCTTT	-	-	16	TRBV5-4	TRBJ1-1
CSVGQEEQYF	TGCAGCGTTGGACAGGAAGAGCAGTACTTC	-	few	10	TRBV29-1	TRBJ2-7
CASSPYYYGYTF	TGTGCCAGCAGTCCCTATTACTATGGCTACACCTTC	-	few	12	TRBV28	TRBJ1-2
CASSPDEASYNEQFF	TGTGCCAGCTCTCCCGACGAGGCCTCCTACAATGAGCAGTTCTTC	-	-	15	TRBV18	TRBJ2-1
CAWTSIRGYGYTF	TGTGCCTGGACGAGTATCAGGGGCTATGGCTACACCTTC	-	-	13	TRBV30	TRBJ1-2
CASSQQGNEQFF	TGTGCCAGCAGCCAACAGGGTAATGAGCAGTTCTTC	-	-	12	TRBV14	TRBJ2-1
CSARTSYEQYF	TGCAGCGCCCGGACCTCCTACGAGCAGTACTTC	-	few	11	TRBV29-1	TRBJ2-7
CASSLEGGTQYF	TGTGCCAGCAGCTTAGAAGGTGGGACCCAGTACTTC	-	-	12	TRBV7-2	TRBJ2-5
CSEARGGPTDTQYF	TGCAGCGAAGCCCGAGGGGGGCCCACAGATACGCAGTATTTT	-	-	14	TRBV29-1	TRBJ2-3
CAWSISRSVAGELFF	TGTGCCTGGAGTATATCTCGATCTGTGGCTGGGGAGCTGTTTTTT	-	-	15	TRBV30	TRBJ2-2
CASNLLATDTQYF	TGTGCCAGCAACCTACTAGCAACAGATACGCAGTATTTT	-	-	13	TRBV2	TRBJ2-3
CASSLAGAGGLTQYF	TGTGCCAGCAGCTTAGCCGGAGCGGGGGGCCTCACGCAGTATTTT	TRBD2	-	15	TRBV7-2	TRBJ2-3
CASSLQGNYGYTF	TGTGCCAGCAGTCTACAGGGGAACTATGGCTACACCTTC	TRBD1	-	13	TRBV6-5	TRBJ1-2
CSAQRAGDNTEAFF	TGCAGCGCCCAACGGGCAGGGGATAACACTGAAGCTTTCTTT	-	-	14	TRBV29-1	TRBJ1-1
CANLDMNTGELFF	TGTGCCAACCTGGACATGAACACCGGGGAGCTGTTTTTT	-	-	13	TRBV28	TRBJ2-2
CSVGQGAMETQYF	TGCAGCGTTGGGCAGGGGGCTATGGAGACCCAGTACTTC	TRBD1	-	13	TRBV29-1	TRBJ2-5
CASSSSGDTYNEQFF	TGTGCCAGCAGCTCTAGCGGGGATACCTACAATGAGCAGTTCTTC	TRBD2	few	15	TRBV7-9	TRBJ2-1
CAWGWLGLANTGELFF	TGTGCCTGGGGTTGGTTGGGACTAGCGAACACCGGGGAGCTGTTTTTT	TRBD2	-	16	TRBV30	TRBJ2-2
CASSQLPGETGMTYEQYF	TGTGCCAGCAGCCAATTGCCCGGAGAGACAGGCATGACCTACGAGCAGTACTTC	-	-	18	TRBV4-2	TRBJ2-7
CAWSEAVEQFF	TGTGCCTGGAGTGAGGCCGTTGAGCAGTTCTTC	-	-	11	TRBV30	TRBJ2-1
CSVRLAGGSYEQYF	TGCAGCGTCCGCCTAGCGGGCGGCTCCTACGAGCAGTACTTC	TRBD2	-	14	TRBV29-1	TRBJ2-7
CASSLGPTSNQPQHF	TGTGCCAGCAGCCTGGGGCCGACTAGCAATCAGCCCCAGCATTTT	-	-	15	TRBV5-6	TRBJ1-5
CASSLESAAGVETQYF	TGTGCCAGCAGCTTGGAGTCCGCAGCGGGAGTGGAGACCCAGTACTTC	TRBD2	few	16	TRBV5-4	TRBJ2-5
CASSPHGYTQYF	TGTGCCAGCAGCCCTCACGGGTATACGCAGTATTTT	-	-	12	TRBV9	TRBJ2-3
CAISETGTGYNEQFF	TGTGCCATCAGTGAGACCGGGACAGGGTACAATGAGCAGTTCTTC	TRBD1	-	15	TRBV10-3	TRBJ2-1
CASRIPGPSGEQYF	TGTGCCAGCAGAATCCCTGGGCCTAGCGGAGAGCAGTACTTC	TRBD2	-	14	TRBV6-5	TRBJ2-7
CASSQVREVVHEQFF	TGTGCCAGCAGCCAAGTTAGAGAAGTGGTCCATGAGCAGTTCTTC	-	-	15	TRBV14	TRBJ2-1
CASSPFRPPGDTQYF	TGTGCCAGCAGCCCATTCCGCCCCCCGGGGGATACGCAGTATTTT	-	-	15	TRBV7-9	TRBJ2-3
CASSETREAEAFF	TGTGCCAGCAGTGAGACCCGAGAAGCTGAAGCTTTCTTT	-	-	13	TRBV2	TRBJ1-1
CASSPLGRTGFTGELFF	TGCGCCAGCAGCCCTCTGGGGCGGACAGGGTTCACCGGGGAGCTGTTTTTT	TRBD1	-	17	TRBV4-1	TRBJ2-2
CASSDDSYGYTF	TGTGCCAGCAGCGACGACAGTTATGGCTACACCTTC	-	-	12	TRBV2	TRBJ1-2
CAWSVRGNQPQHF	TGTGCCTGGAGTGTTCGGGGTAATCAGCCCCAGCATTTT	-	-	13	TRBV30	TRBJ1-5
CASSLGSNQPQHF	TGTGCCAGCAGCTTGGGAAGCAATCAGCCCCAGCATTTT	-	-	13	TRBV5-6	TRBJ1-5
CASSAGQVEVEQYF	TGTGCCAGCAGCGCGGGACAGGTGGAGGTCGAGCAGTACTTC	TRBD1	-	14	TRBV9	TRBJ2-7
CSVDRAGVSGNTIYF	TGCAGCGTTGACCGGGCCGGGGTTTCTGGAAACACCATATATTTT	-	-	15	TRBV29-1	TRBJ1-3
CSVAFRMNTEAFF	TGCAGCGTTGCCTTTCGGATGAACACTGAAGCTTTCTTT	-	-	13	TRBV29-1	TRBJ1-1
CASSGAGGSQETQYF	TGCGCCAGCAGCGGGGCGGGAGGGAGCCAAGAGACCCAGTACTTC	TRBD2	-	15	TRBV5-1	TRBJ2-5
CASSRETGTYNEQFF	TGCGCCAGCAGCCGAGAGACTGGCACCTACAATGAGCAGTTCTTC	-	-	15	TRBV4-3	TRBJ2-1
CSGSQGRETQYF	TGCAGCGGATCGCAGGGCCGGGAGACCCAGTACTTC	-	-	12	TRBV29-1	TRBJ2-5
CSAAEQGANTGELFF	TGCAGCGCCGCTGAACAGGGGGCTAACACCGGGGAGCTGTTTTTT	TRBD1	few	15	TRBV29-1	TRBJ2-2
CASRRGGQEETQYF	TGTGCCAGCAGACGAGGGGGGCAAGAAGAGACCCAGTACTTC	-	few	14	TRBV7-2	TRBJ2-5
CACSPGSTIGTQYF	TGTGCCTGTTCACCCGGGTCCACAATTGGGACCCAGTACTTC	-	-	14	TRBV30	TRBJ2-5
CASRGFAQEKLFF	TGTGCCAGCAGGGGATTTGCACAAGAAAAACTGTTTTTT	-	-	13	TRBV28	TRBJ1-4
CASSQEVWGVPPGQYF	TGCGCCAGCAGCCAAGAAGTATGGGGGGTCCCACCGGGGCAGTACTTC	-	-	16	TRBV4-1	TRBJ2-7
CASSSGTGANVLTF	TGTGCCAGCAGCTCCGGGACTGGGGCCAACGTCCTGACTTTC	-	-	14	TRBV7-2	TRBJ2-6
CAWIPSPRQKTDTQYF	TGTGCCTGGATACCCAGTCCGAGGCAGAAGACAGATACGCAGTATTTT	-	-	16	TRBV30	TRBJ2-3
CAWSVRSVHEQFF	TGTGCCTGGAGTGTACGGAGCGTCCATGAGCAGTTCTTC	-	-	13	TRBV30	TRBJ2-1
CASSLTDRLGYEQYF	TGCGCCAGCAGCTTGACAGACCGTCTGGGCTACGAGCAGTACTTC	-	-	15	TRBV5-1	TRBJ2-7
CASSSLYRAGANVLTF	TGTGCCAGCAGTTCCCTCTACAGGGCTGGGGCCAACGTCCTGACTTTC	-	-	16	TRBV27	TRBJ2-6
CSVAFGSGSGDEQFF	TGCAGCGTCGCCTTTGGTAGCGGGAGCGGGGATGAGCAGTTCTTC	TRBD2	-	15	TRBV29-1	TRBJ2-1